These T cell receptor beta chains were read from a single sample in a study of beta chain features in type 1 diabetes. Sequenced by immunoSEQ multiplex PCR; TCRdb stores in-frame clones only, minus some. The table shows about 450,000 clones, with about an eighth occurring only once. Specimen: naive CD4+ T cells from blood. The source of these receptors is a woman younger than 35 in good health. Each CDR3 is given with its conserved first and last residue. D genes are given only for firm matches. Clone size appears in some rows only: once, few, many, or a class for an expanded clone.

D: .; J: TRBJ1-4; V: TRBV9; size: few; CDR3: CASSAGLRFGEKLFF; DNA: TGTGCCAGCAGCGCGGGTTTGAGGTTTGGAGAAAAACTGTTTTTT
D: .; J: TRBJ2-3; V: TRBV9; size: few; CDR3: CASSVAPGEDTQYF; DNA: TGTGCCAGCAGCGTAGCTCCAGGGGAAGATACGCAGTATTTT
D: .; J: TRBJ2-7; V: TRBV7-2; size: few; CDR3: CASSQTGLGSYEQYF; DNA: TGTGCCAGCAGCCAAACAGGGCTAGGGTCCTACGAGCAGTACTTC
D: .; J: TRBJ1-1; V: TRBV7-9; size: .; CDR3: CASSFTEDTEAFF; DNA: TGTGCCAGCAGCTTCACGGAGGACACTGAAGCTTTCTTT
D: .; J: TRBJ2-3; V: TRBV7-2; size: .; CDR3: CASSFLSRASTDTQYF; DNA: TGTGCCAGCAGCTTTTTGTCGCGGGCAAGCACAGATACGCAGTATTTT
D: .; J: TRBJ2-7; V: TRBV27; size: .; CDR3: CASSYRDGEQYF; DNA: TGTGCCAGCAGTTACCGGGACGGCGAGCAGTACTTC
D: .; J: TRBJ2-7; V: TRBV4-3; size: few; CDR3: CASSQALQRRYEQYF; DNA: TGCGCCAGCAGCCAAGCTCTACAGAGGAGGTACGAGCAGTACTTC
D: .; J: TRBJ2-3; V: TRBV7-2; size: .; CDR3: CASRPTRHDTQYF; DNA: TGTGCCAGCAGGCCAACTAGACACGATACGCAGTATTTT
D: TRBD2; J: TRBJ2-7; V: TRBV4-2; size: few; CDR3: CASSAGLAGVFEQYF; DNA: TGTGCCAGCAGCGCCGGACTAGCGGGAGTCTTCGAGCAGTACTTC
D: .; J: TRBJ2-5; V: TRBV30; size: many; CDR3: CAWDRGETQYF; DNA: TGTGCCTGGGATAGGGGAGAGACCCAGTACTTC
D: .; J: TRBJ2-5; V: TRBV13; size: .; CDR3: CASSLARRRGTETQYF; DNA: TGTGCCAGCAGCTTAGCCCGGCGGAGGGGTACAGAGACCCAGTACTTC
D: .; J: TRBJ2-1; V: TRBV5-4; size: few; CDR3: CASSTRSGSSYNEQFF; DNA: TGTGCCAGCAGCACCCGATCGGGAAGTTCCTACAATGAGCAGTTCTTC
D: .; J: TRBJ2-7; V: TRBV7-2; size: few; CDR3: CASSFRAVSYEQYF; DNA: TGTGCCAGCAGCTTCAGGGCGGTGTCCTACGAGCAGTACTTC
D: TRBD1; J: TRBJ2-3; V: TRBV2; size: few; CDR3: CASAETGLRDTQYF; DNA: TGTGCCAGCGCGGAGACAGGGTTACGAGATACGCAGTATTTT
D: .; J: TRBJ2-1; V: TRBV29-1; size: .; CDR3: CAWRGTNEQFF; DNA: TGCGCCTGGCGGGGTACCAATGAGCAGTTCTTC
D: TRBD2; J: TRBJ2-3; V: TRBV7-2; size: .; CDR3: CASSLSSGGLPDTQYF; DNA: TGTGCCAGCAGCTTGAGTAGCGGGGGGTTACCAGATACGCAGTATTTT
D: .; J: TRBJ2-5; V: TRBV5-1; size: .; CDR3: CASSLDSGGETQYF; DNA: TGCGCCAGCAGCTTGGACTCCGGAGGAGAGACCCAGTACTTC
D: .; J: TRBJ2-1; V: TRBV27; size: few; CDR3: CASSLSGTNRPNEQFF; DNA: TGTGCCAGCAGTTTATCAGGGACAAACAGACCAAATGAGCAGTTCTTC
D: TRBD2; J: TRBJ2-3; V: TRBV4-1; size: .; CDR3: CASSSPGLASDTQYF; DNA: TGCGCCAGCAGCTCCCCGGGACTAGCGTCAGATACGCAGTATTTT
D: .; J: TRBJ1-5; V: TRBV7-6; size: .; CDR3: CASSIPGFSNQPQHF; DNA: TGTGCCAGCAGCATCCCAGGGTTTAGTAATCAGCCCCAGCATTTT
D: .; J: TRBJ2-5; V: TRBV4-3; size: .; CDR3: CASSQEVSTGFQETQYF; DNA: TGCGCCAGCAGCCAAGAGGTTTCGACGGGGTTCCAAGAGACCCAGTACTTC
D: .; J: TRBJ1-1; V: TRBV5-6; size: .; CDR3: CASSLEETTEAFF; DNA: TGTGCCAGCAGCTTGGAGGAAACCACTGAAGCTTTCTTT
D: .; J: TRBJ2-1; V: TRBV2; size: .; CDR3: CASSGVMYSEQFF; DNA: TGTGCCAGCAGTGGGGTTATGTATAGTGAGCAGTTCTTC
D: .; J: TRBJ2-1; V: TRBV7-8; size: few; CDR3: CASRVGEIYNEQFF; DNA: TGTGCCAGCCGCGTGGGGGAGATATACAATGAGCAGTTCTTC
D: .; J: TRBJ2-7; V: TRBV5-1; size: few; CDR3: CASSLEAAVRSYEQYF; DNA: TGCGCCAGCAGCTTGGAAGCTGCGGTAAGGTCCTACGAGCAGTACTTC
D: .; J: TRBJ2-1; V: TRBV6-5; size: few; CDR3: CASSYRNEQFF; DNA: TGTGCCAGCAGTTACCGAAATGAGCAGTTCTTC
D: TRBD1; J: TRBJ2-5; V: TRBV25-1; size: few; CDR3: CASSESKGAGETQYF; DNA: TGTGCCAGCAGTGAATCGAAGGGGGCGGGCGAGACCCAGTACTTC
D: TRBD2; J: TRBJ2-3; V: TRBV15; size: few; CDR3: CATSRNPSGGGTDTQYF; DNA: TGTGCCACCAGCAGGAACCCCAGCGGGGGAGGCACAGATACGCAGTATTTT
D: .; J: TRBJ1-3; V: TRBV18; size: few; CDR3: CASSPPLSNTIYF; DNA: TGTGCCAGCTCACCACCGCTTTCAAACACCATATATTTT
D: .; J: TRBJ2-1; V: TRBV27; size: .; CDR3: CASSFKSYNEQFF; DNA: TGTGCCAGCAGTTTTAAAAGCTACAATGAGCAGTTCTTC
D: .; J: TRBJ2-3; V: TRBV18; size: .; CDR3: CASSPGSETDTQYF; DNA: TGTGCCAGCTCACCTGGGTCCGAGACAGATACGCAGTATTTT
D: .; J: TRBJ1-1; V: TRBV29-1; size: .; CDR3: CSVDGVNTEAFF; DNA: TGCAGCGTTGACGGTGTGAACACTGAAGCTTTCTTT
D: .; J: TRBJ2-3; V: TRBV5-1; size: .; CDR3: CASSLSTARKDTQYF; DNA: TGCGCCAGCAGCTTATCGACAGCCAGGAAGGATACGCAGTATTTT
D: .; J: TRBJ2-4; V: TRBV15; size: few; CDR3: CATGQALLAKNIQYF; DNA: TGTGCCACCGGGCAGGCCCTACTAGCCAAAAACATTCAGTACTTC
D: .; J: TRBJ2-5; V: TRBV11-3; size: .; CDR3: CASSPFREPETQYF; DNA: TGTGCCAGCAGCCCCTTTAGGGAACCGGAGACCCAGTACTTC
D: .; J: TRBJ2-7; V: TRBV7-2; size: .; CDR3: CASSLGGSEYEQYF; DNA: TGTGCCAGCAGCTTAGGCGGGTCGGAATACGAGCAGTACTTC
D: .; J: TRBJ2-5; V: TRBV6-5; size: few; CDR3: CASSYGLWVGETQYF; DNA: TGTGCCAGCAGTTACGGTTTGTGGGTAGGAGAGACCCAGTACTTC
D: TRBD1; J: TRBJ2-3; V: TRBV10-3; size: .; CDR3: CASSPGQYSTDTQYF; DNA: TGTGCCAGCTCCCCGGGACAGTATAGCACAGATACGCAGTATTTT
D: .; J: TRBJ2-5; V: TRBV7-9; size: .; CDR3: CASSLERFGEKETQYF; DNA: TGTGCCAGCAGCTTAGAACGATTCGGGGAGAAGGAGACCCAGTACTTC
D: .; J: TRBJ2-5; V: TRBV9; size: .; CDR3: CASSVRGSPGETQYF; DNA: TGTGCCAGCAGCGTAAGGGGCAGCCCGGGGGAGACCCAGTACTTC
D: TRBD1; J: TRBJ1-5; V: TRBV5-6; size: .; CDR3: CASSLGGGRGQPQHF; DNA: TGTGCCAGCAGCCTCGGGGGAGGCAGGGGGCAGCCCCAGCATTTT
D: .; J: TRBJ1-6; V: TRBV6-6; size: .; CDR3: CASRGGRANSPLHF; DNA: TGTGCCAGCAGGGGAGGAAGGGCTAATTCACCCCTCCACTTT
D: TRBD1; J: TRBJ2-6; V: TRBV9; size: .; CDR3: CASSVRGQSGANVLTF; DNA: TGTGCCAGCAGCGTGAGGGGACAGTCTGGGGCCAACGTCCTGACTTTC
D: .; J: TRBJ2-2; V: TRBV25-1; size: .; CDR3: CASSVWNTGELFF; DNA: TGTGCCAGCAGTGTCTGGAACACCGGGGAGCTGTTTTTT
D: .; J: TRBJ1-1; V: TRBV28; size: .; CDR3: CASSLTQGNTEAFF; DNA: TGTGCCAGCAGCTTAACCCAGGGGAACACTGAAGCTTTCTTT
D: TRBD2; J: TRBJ2-5; V: TRBV7-2; size: few; CDR3: CASSSPGLAGPQTQYF; DNA: TGTGCCAGCAGTTCCCCGGGACTAGCGGGGCCCCAGACCCAGTACTTC
D: TRBD2; J: TRBJ2-7; V: TRBV7-6; size: .; CDR3: CASSINSGTYYEQYF; DNA: TGTGCCAGCAGCATAAACAGCGGGACCTACTACGAGCAGTACTTC
D: TRBD2; J: TRBJ2-4; V: TRBV11-2; size: few; CDR3: CASSTPFPRTSADYIQYF; DNA: TGTGCCAGCAGCACCCCATTCCCTCGGACTAGCGCGGATTACATTCAGTACTTC
D: .; J: TRBJ2-5; V: TRBV9; size: few; CDR3: CASSVGGRTIETQYF; DNA: TGTGCCAGCAGCGTAGGAGGCAGAACGATCGAGACCCAGTACTTC
D: .; J: TRBJ2-5; V: TRBV7-9; size: .; CDR3: CASSLASGETQYF; DNA: TGTGCCAGCAGCTTAGCTTCAGGGGAGACCCAGTACTTC
D: .; J: TRBJ1-1; V: TRBV25-1; size: few; CDR3: CASSAPTGRVSAFF; DNA: TGTGCCAGCAGTGCTCCCACCGGACGGGTTTCGGCTTTCTTT
D: .; J: TRBJ1-4; V: TRBV7-2; size: few; CDR3: CASSLSGNEKLFF; DNA: TGTGCCAGCAGCCTTTCGGGGAATGAAAAACTGTTTTTT
D: .; J: TRBJ2-7; V: TRBV21-1; size: many; CDR3: CASSKDCTYEQYF; DNA: TGTGCCAGCAGCAAGGACTGTACCTACGAGCAGTACTTC
D: .; J: TRBJ1-4; V: TRBV7-9; size: .; CDR3: CASSGQNEKLFF; DNA: TGTGCCAGCAGCGGTCAGAATGAAAAACTGTTTTTT
D: TRBD1; J: TRBJ2-1; V: TRBV4-1; size: .; CDR3: CASSQEGQGINNEQFF; DNA: TGCGCCAGCAGCCAAGAGGGACAGGGGATCAACAATGAGCAGTTCTTC
D: .; J: TRBJ1-1; V: TRBV14; size: .; CDR3: CASSQGPRDVAFF; DNA: TGTGCCAGCAGCCAAGGGCCCCGGGACGTAGCTTTCTTT
D: TRBD1; J: TRBJ2-3; V: TRBV5-1; size: few; CDR3: CASSDRGNTDTQYF; DNA: TGCGCCAGCAGCGACAGGGGCAACACAGATACGCAGTATTTT
D: .; J: TRBJ2-5; V: TRBV5-6; size: .; CDR3: CASSVGPRQPKYF; DNA: TGTGCCAGCAGCGTAGGTCCCCGACAGCCAAAGTACTTC
D: .; J: TRBJ2-3; V: TRBV7-2; size: .; CDR3: CASRVRSTSTDTQYF; DNA: TGTGCCAGCAGAGTGCGGTCTACTAGCACAGATACGCAGTATTTT